These T cell receptor beta chains were read from a single sample in a study of blood T cell repertoires in COVID-19. TCRdb's copy holds only in-frame clones and misses some; the assay was immunoSEQ multiplex PCR. The data contain under 200,000 clones, roughly 84% of them singletons. Material: PBMCs or T cells enriched from blood (not recorded which). The receptor set was obtained from a woman aged 25 to 39 who had been exposed to COVID-19. Both conserved end residues are part of each CDR3. The D gene is left open where the match is weak. The size field is filled for only some rows; it gives once, few, many or a size class.

V gene	D gene	clone size	J gene	CDR3 DNA	CDR3 protein
TRBV7-9	TRBD2	.	TRBJ2-5	TGTGCCAGCAGCGCCTGGGGTACTAGCGGGGGGACCCAAGAGACCCAGTACTTC	CASSAWGTSGGTQETQYF
TRBV10-3	.	.	TRBJ1-1	TGTGCCATCAGTGAGACAGGGTCGGGCACTGAAGCTTTCTTT	CAISETGSGTEAFF
TRBV3-1/TRBV3-2	TRBD1	few	TRBJ1-2	TGTGCCAGCAGCCATCTCGACAGGGTTCGTGGCTACACCTTC	CASSHLDRVRGYTF
TRBV14	.	.	TRBJ2-7	TGTGCCAGCAGCCTCCGCGGGGCTGCTTACGAGCAGTACTTC	CASSLRGAAYEQYF
TRBV12-3/TRBV12-4	.	.	TRBJ1-1	TGTGCCAGCAGTTTAAAATCAGACACTGAAGCTTTCTTT	CASSLKSDTEAFF
TRBV5-1	.	.	TRBJ2-1	TGCGCCAGCAGCTTGAAGACATTCTACAATGAGCAGTTCTTC	CASSLKTFYNEQFF
TRBV2	.	once	TRBJ1-1	TGTGCCAGCAGTGGGGGCTACACTGAAGCTTTCTTT	CASSGGYTEAFF
TRBV4-2	.	.	TRBJ2-7	TGTGCCAGCAGCCAAGACCGGACTTTGGGCTACGAGCAGTACTTC	CASSQDRTLGYEQYF
TRBV5-1	TRBD1	.	TRBJ1-1	TGCGCCAGCAGCTTAGCAGGGGGAATGCCAGAAGCTTTCTTT	CASSLAGGMPEAFF
TRBV6-2/TRBV6-3	TRBD1	once	TRBJ1-5	TGTGCCAGCAGCCGGACAGGGGTCGGCAATCAGCCCCAGCATTTT	CASSRTGVGNQPQHF
TRBV11-2	TRBD1	.	TRBJ1-4	TGTGCCAGCAGCTCGACAGGGGGCCTTGAAAAACTGTTTTTT	CASSSTGGLEKLFF
TRBV15	TRBD2	.	TRBJ2-4	TGTGCCACCAGCAGAGATTTGGGGGCTAGCGGGGAGCTGGGCATTCAGTACTTC	CATSRDLGASGELGIQYF
TRBV2	.	.	TRBJ1-5	TGTGCCAGCGGGGACATAAGAGGGAGTAGCAATCAGCCCCAGCATTTT	CASGDIRGSSNQPQHF
TRBV10-1	.	.	TRBJ1-1	TGCGCCAGCAGAGAAAAAAGGGAGCTAAACACTGAAGCTTTCTTT	CASREKRELNTEAFF
TRBV27	TRBD1	.	TRBJ2-7	TGTGCCAGCAGTACTAGCCCAAACAGGGGGATCTCCTACGAGCAGTACTTC	CASSTSPNRGISYEQYF
TRBV7-9	TRBD1	.	TRBJ2-3	TGTGCCAGCAGCCCCCGGGACAGGGAGGAGACAGATACGCAGTATTTT	CASSPRDREETDTQYF
TRBV3-1/TRBV3-2	TRBD1	.	TRBJ1-1	TGTGCCAGCAGCCAAGACGCGACAGGGGCGAACACTGAAGCTTTCTTT	CASSQDATGANTEAFF
TRBV19	.	.	TRBJ1-1	TGTGCCAGTAGTACTCCAGGGACAAACACTGAAGCTTTCTTT	CASSTPGTNTEAFF
TRBV7-6	.	once	TRBJ1-6	TGTGCCAGCAGCTTGAGGTCCCCAAATTCACCCCTCCACTTT	CASSLRSPNSPLHF
TRBV7-9	.	.	TRBJ1-1	TGTGCCAGCAGCCGCACGGGGGTGGAAGCTTTCTTT	CASSRTGVEAFF
TRBV5-6	.	.	TRBJ1-1	TGTGCCAGCAGTCAAGCCTGGAACACTGAAGCTTTCTTT	CASSQAWNTEAFF
TRBV19	TRBD1	.	TRBJ1-5	TGTGCCAGTAGGGGTACAGGGGACAGACAGCCCCAGCATTTT	CASRGTGDRQPQHF
TRBV5-4	.	.	TRBJ1-2	TGTGCCAGCAGCTTGGCTTCAGGGGACTATGGCTACACCTTC	CASSLASGDYGYTF
TRBV19	TRBD2	.	TRBJ2-1	TGTGCCAGTAGTATAAGTCGGCGGGGGGGCGGCAATGAGCAGTTCTTC	CASSISRRGGGNEQFF
TRBV5-5	TRBD1	.	TRBJ1-4	TGTGCCAGCAGCTTGACCCCCGGGACAGCTCGGGGGTTTAATGAAAAACTGTTTTTT	CASSLTPGTARGFNEKLFF
TRBV7-9	.	.	TRBJ1-2	TGTGCCAGCAGCTTAGATCCAGGGGTTAACCCACTTTATGGCTACACCTTC	CASSLDPGVNPLYGYTF
TRBV12-3/TRBV12-4	.	.	TRBJ1-1	TGTGCCAGCAGGGAGGATTGGGACACTGAAGCTTTCTTT	CASREDWDTEAFF
TRBV5-5	.	.	TRBJ1-1	TGTGCCAGCAGCCGTGAAGGGAGCACTGAAGCTTTCTTT	CASSREGSTEAFF
TRBV4-3	.	.	TRBJ2-1	TGCGCCAGCAGCCTCCATATGGGGACTTCTTCTAATGAGCAGTTCTTC	CASSLHMGTSSNEQFF
TRBV2	.	.	TRBJ1-1	TGTGCCAGCAGTGGGGAGAGGCCGAACACTGAAGCTTTCTTT	CASSGERPNTEAFF
TRBV5-1	TRBD1	.	TRBJ2-7	TGCGCCAGCAGACTCGGGACAGGGGGAAACGAGCAGTACTTC	CASRLGTGGNEQYF
TRBV2	.	few	TRBJ1-4	TGTGCCGCCTCACCCACCTGGTCCGCAGCAACTAATGAAAAACTGTTTTTT	CAASPTWSAATNEKLFF
TRBV4-3	TRBD1	.	TRBJ2-7	TGCGCCAGCAGCCAAGACCAGGGACAGGGGGTACGGGAGCAGTACTTC	CASSQDQGQGVREQYF
TRBV3-1/TRBV3-2	.	.	TRBJ2-1	TGTGCCAGCAGCCAAGATCTTATACAGGGTCAGTTCTTC	CASSQDLIQGQFF
TRBV7-2	.	once	TRBJ1-2	TGTGCCAGCAGCTTAGTCGCCAGCGGGGATGGCTACACCTTC	CASSLVASGDGYTF
TRBV9	TRBD1	.	TRBJ2-7	TGTGCCAGCAGCGTCGGGACAGACTCGTTTGAGCAGTACTTC	CASSVGTDSFEQYF
TRBV3-1/TRBV3-2	.	once	TRBJ2-1	TGTGCCAGCAGCCTCCGACTAGAAAAGAATGAGCAGTTCTTC	CASSLRLEKNEQFF
TRBV6-5	.	.	TRBJ1-5	TGTGCCAGCAGGACTCTATTCCGGGACAATCAGCCCCAGCATTTT	CASRTLFRDNQPQHF
TRBV29-1	TRBD1	.	TRBJ1-1	TGCAGCGTTGCCCCCGGGACAGGGGGGACTGAAGCTTTCTTT	CSVAPGTGGTEAFF
TRBV29-1	.	.	TRBJ2-7	TGCAGCGTACAAGGGGCAGGATCCTACGAGCAGTACTTC	CSVQGAGSYEQYF
TRBV4-1	TRBD1	.	TRBJ1-1	TGCGCCAGCTCCTCCCCGACAGGGGGCAGTGAAGCTTTCTTT	CASSSPTGGSEAFF
TRBV7-3	.	.	TRBJ2-1	TGTGCCAGCAGCCTTGGAACGACGGAGAATGAGCAGTTCTTC	CASSLGTTENEQFF
TRBV7-3	.	.	TRBJ2-1	TGTGCCAGCAGCTCACCCCCGAGCCTTAATGAGCAGTTCTTC	CASSSPPSLNEQFF
TRBV4-1	.	.	TRBJ2-3	TGCGCCAGCAGCCAAAGTCCACGAGAGGGCACAGATACGCAGTATTTT	CASSQSPREGTDTQYF
TRBV9	TRBD2	.	TRBJ2-1	TGTGCCAGCAGCGTAGAGGGCGGGGGGGCAAATGAGCAGTTCTTC	CASSVEGGGANEQFF
TRBV2	TRBD1	.	TRBJ2-5	TGTGCCAGCAGTGAAGGAGGACAGGTTGGAGGTGAGACCCAGTACTTC	CASSEGGQVGGETQYF
TRBV4-1	TRBD1	.	TRBJ1-5	TGCGCCAGCAGCCCCGGACAGGGAAATCAGCCCCAGCATTTT	CASSPGQGNQPQHF
TRBV5-6	TRBD2	.	TRBJ2-1	TGTGCCAGCAGCCTAAGGACTAGCGGGGTGTGGTCCAATGAGCAGTTCTTC	CASSLRTSGVWSNEQFF
TRBV7-2	.	.	TRBJ2-7	TGTGCCAGCAGCTTGGGGACAAAAGGCGGTGAGCAGTACTTC	CASSLGTKGGEQYF